Below, 14 T cell receptor beta chains from the same sample are listed, as sequenced in a study of the immune and genomic landscape of osteosarcoma. The post-treatment osteosarcoma tumors were primary, local recurrence or metastasis specimens from poor-prognosis patients. The data were produced by immunoSEQ multiplex PCR, yet TCRdb's version contains in-frame clones alone and is incomplete. Of approximately 9,400 clones listed, about two thirds are singletons. Sequencing was done on a sample of osteosarcoma tumor tissue from the lung. These receptors were obtained from a human donor with osteosarcoma.

V gene TRBV30 combines with J gene TRBJ2-2; no firm D call. V was shortened by 0 bases and J by 4 bases, with 6 bases between the two germline ends. There are 13 residues in the CDR3. CDR1 GTSNPN and CDR2 SVGIG come from the germline V gene (reference sequence). CDR3 protein: CAWSVYSTGELFF. The CDR3 region has the DNA TGTGCCTGGAGTGTCTACTCCACCGGGGAGCTGTTTTTT.

The V call is TRBV28, the J call TRBJ2-1, with D uncertain. V was cut by 4 bases and J by 0 bases, with 13 bases left in between. This CDR3 has 16 residues. CDR1 is MDHEN, CDR2 SYDVKM, per germline. The CDR3 region is CASSSPRMSSYNEQFF. CDR3 DNA sequence: TGTGCCAGCAGTTCCCCGAGAATGAGCTCCTACAATGAGCAGTTCTTC.

This clone was seen a few times. This chain connects TRBV19 to TRBJ2-6; weak D call: TRBD1 (6 bases). Germline V gene sequence: CDR1 LNHDA, CDR2 SQIVND (reference sequence). The CDR3 is made up of 15 amino acids. V lost 10 bases and J 1 base, leaving 14 bases between the germline ends. The DNA for the CDR3 is TGTGCCACCCGGACAGTGTCATCTGGGGCCAACGTCCTGACTTTC. It encodes CATRTVSSGANVLTF.

The J gene is TRBJ2-1, the V gene TRBV19, with D unclear. Trimming took 3 bases from V and 5 from J, leaving 11 bases between them. Germline assignment: CDR1 LNHDA and CDR2 SQIVND (reference sequence). This CDR3 is built from 14 residues. CDR3 DNA sequence: TGTGCCAGTAGTATTATTGACATCGACAATGAGCAGTTCTTC. Amino acids: CASSIIDIDNEQFF.

This clone was seen more than once but under ten times. The chain combines TRBV30 with TRBJ1-3; D might be TRBD1 (6 bases). Between the trimmed V and J ends, which lost 0 bases and 4 bases, there was a span of 16 bases. Germline CDR1 and CDR2: GTSNPN and SVGIG (reference sequence). The CDR3 is 16 residues long. The CDR3 DNA reads TGTGCCTGGAGTGTATTTTCACAGGGAGGCGGAAACACCATATATTTT. Encoded protein: CAWSVFSQGGGNTIYF.

The chain employs TRBV29-1 and TRBJ2-7; D not certain. This CDR3 spans 11 amino acids. V was shortened by 4 bases and J by 6 bases, with 10 bases between the two germline ends. The germline V gene encodes CDR1 SQVTM and CDR2 ANQGSEA. The CDR3: CSVGSGCEQYF. The CDR3 nucleotides read TGCAGCGTTGGTTCAGGATGCGAGCAGTACTTC.

This clone was counted a few times. The chain couples TRBV9 to TRBJ1-1; D is unclear. Germline loops: CDR1 SGDLS, CDR2 YYNGEE. Trimming took off 4 bases at V and 5 bases at J, with 9 bases between the two ends. The CDR3 consists of 12 residues. The DNA of the CDR3 is TGTGCCAGCAGCACGAGTGGTACTGAAGCTTTCTTT. Translation gives CASSTSGTEAFF.

The chain recombines TRBV5-1 with TRBJ2-5; D gene unclear. The CDR3 contains 15 residues. Germline CDR1 SGHRS, CDR2 YFSETQ. V lost 4 bases to trimming and J lost 2 bases, with 15 bases between them. This chain's CDR3 is CASSMIPGPQETQYF. CDR3 DNA sequence: TGCGCCAGCAGCATGATTCCCGGGCCACAAGAGACCCAGTACTTC.

This clone showed up just a few times. The V call is TRBV5-5, the J call TRBJ2-3; the match to TRBD1 covers 7 bases. CDR1 and CDR2 from the germline V gene are SGHKS and YYEKEE (reference sequence). V lost 5 bases, J lost 2 bases, and 8 bases stayed unmatched. This CDR3 has 15 amino acids. CDR3: CASRPPGQLTDTQYF. As DNA, the CDR3 is TGTGCCAGCAGGCCCCCGGGACAGCTCACAGATACGCAGTATTTT.

The V call is TRBV10-3, the J call TRBJ2-7, with D possibly matching TRBD2 (6 bases). The CDR3 sequence is 15 residues long. V lost 2 bases to trimming and J lost 7 bases, with 18 bases between them. Germline V gene data show CDR1 as ENHRY and CDR2 as SYGVKD. In nucleotides, the CDR3 is TGTGCCATCAGTGAGCCCGCGGGGTCAGCTTGGGAGCAGTACTTC. It translates to CAISEPAGSAWEQYF.

This sequence joins TRBV6-1 and TRBJ2-7, with 7 bases fitting TRBD1. The ends lost 0 bases at V and 3 bases at J; junction bases unmatched: 8. Germline V gives CDR1 MNHNS, CDR2 SASEGT. This CDR3 spans 16 amino acids. The CDR3 DNA sequence: TGTGCCAGCAGTGAAGCGATAGGACAGGCCGTCTACGAGCAGTACTTC. Protein: CASSEAIGQAVYEQYF.

This chain links TRBV19 with TRBJ2-3, with 8 bases lining up with TRBD2. V shed 5 bases and J 6 bases; nucleotides not matched to a gene: 16. This CDR3 contains 17 residues. Germline lookup yields CDR1 LNHDA and CDR2 SQIVND (reference sequence). CDR3 amino acids: CASSFIGTRSLMDTQYF. CDR3 in DNA: TGTGCCAGTAGTTTCATTGGGACTAGGTCCCTGATGGATACGCAGTATTTT.

This clone was counted a single time. This sequence joins TRBV29-1 and TRBJ1-1; TRBD1 aligns across 7 bases. The CDR3 runs 15 residues. Germline V gene sequence: CDR1 SQVTM, CDR2 ANQGSEA. Trimming took 7 bases from V and 0 from J; bases not matched to a gene: 11. DNA for the CDR3: TGCAGCGGTTCAGGGGGTTGGGGTATGAACACTGAAGCTTTCTTT. It yields the protein CSGSGGWGMNTEAFF. The full variable domain, completed using reference TRBV29-1 and TRBJ1-1, is SAVISQKPSRDICQRGTSLTIQCQVDSQVTMMFWYRQQPGQSLTLIATANQGSEATYESGFVIDKFPISRPNLTFSTLTVSNMSPEDSSIYLCSGSGGWGMNTEAFFGQGTRLTVV.

The chain is built from TRBV19 and TRBJ1-5, with D unclear. Trimming cost V 3 bases and J 0 bases, with 12 bases left between them. Germline V CDR1 and CDR2: LNHDA, SQIVND (reference sequence). The CDR3 covers 16 residues. As DNA, the CDR3 is TGTGCCAGTAGTATGCGGGCCACCCTTAGCAATCAGCCCCAGCATTTT. Translating it yields CASSMRATLSNQPQHF. Filled out from reference TRBV19 and TRBJ1-5, the complete variable domain reads DGGITQSPKYLFRKEGQNVTLSCEQNLNHDAMYWYRQDPGQGLRLIYYSQIVNDFQKGDIAEGYSVSREKKESFPLTVTSAQKNPTAFYLCASSMRATLSNQPQHFGDGTRLSIL.